Sequencing of this T cell receptor (beta chain) was carried out in a study of blood T cell repertoires in COVID-19. Participants, roughly 18 to 100 years old, spanned about 26 US areas. A note on this clone: Other DNA sequences in the same sample also yield this CDR3.

The CDR3 has 12 residues. Germline CDR1 SGHTA, CDR2 FQGNSA. With 2 bases removed from V and 6 bases from J, the gap between germline ends came to 6 bases. The assay was immunoSEQ multiplex PCR, and TCRdb's table has in-frame clones only and misses some. The table has around 300,000 clones, 85% seen once. The sequence was obtained from a woman between 45 and 65 years old who had recovered from COVID-19. Input material: PBMCs or T cells enriched from blood (not recorded which). The V call is TRBV7-2, the J call TRBJ2-3, with D unresolved. CDR3 loop: CASSLYSDTQYF. CDR3 DNA sequence: TGTGCCAGCAGCTTATATTCCGATACGCAGTATTTT.